This TCR beta chain was observed in a study of tumor and adjacent non-tumor tissue in lung cancer. Study in general: Each sample yielded 3.5 million to 5 million productive TCRbeta reads on average. Study-wide points: In normal lung, the top 100 clones were significantly more dominant than in tumor.

A note on this clonotype: What it binds is unknown. Given the absence of the conserved phenylalanine or tryptophan at the CDR3 end, a read error is likely.

Three rounds of nested PCR, following a modified ARM-PCR protocol, produced the TCRbeta library. From the multiplex PCR reads, TCRdb called clonotypes with MiXCR, one entry per CDR3 protein. The sample includes tens of thousands of distinct CDR3 sequences, 76% of them seen just once. Germline-derived CDR1 and CDR2 are MNHNY and SVGAGI (reference sequence). The CDR3 totals 12 residues. Trimming pared 7 bases from V and 0 bases from J, leaving 4 bases between. This sample's RNA came from whole unsorted tissue. Distant lung tissue was collected more than 3 cm away from the tumor edge. Newly diagnosed lung cancer patients had thoracic surgery in China, August–late 2014, without prior chemotherapy.

J is TRBJ1-5 and V is TRBV6-6, with D unclear. This clonotype originated in a man between 65 and 85 years old with non-small cell lung cancer. Sequencing input: distant non-tumor lung tissue. The CDR3 DNA follows: TGTGCCAGCACTCCTAGCAATCAGCCCCAGCATTCT. It is translated as CASTPSNQPQHS.